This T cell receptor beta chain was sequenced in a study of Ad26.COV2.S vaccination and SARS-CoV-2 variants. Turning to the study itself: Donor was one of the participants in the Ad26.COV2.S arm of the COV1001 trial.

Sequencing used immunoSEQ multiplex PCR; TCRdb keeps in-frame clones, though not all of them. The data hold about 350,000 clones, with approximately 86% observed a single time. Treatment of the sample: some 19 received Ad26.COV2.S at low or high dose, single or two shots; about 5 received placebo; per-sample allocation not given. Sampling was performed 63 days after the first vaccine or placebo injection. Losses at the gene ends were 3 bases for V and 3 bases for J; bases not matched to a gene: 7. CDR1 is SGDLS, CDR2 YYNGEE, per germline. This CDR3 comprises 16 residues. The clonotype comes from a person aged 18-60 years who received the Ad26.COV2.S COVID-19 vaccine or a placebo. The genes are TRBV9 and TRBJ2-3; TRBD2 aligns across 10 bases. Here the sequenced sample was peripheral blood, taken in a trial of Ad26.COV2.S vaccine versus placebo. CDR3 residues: CASSADSGGWTDTQYF. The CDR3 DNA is TGTGCCAGCAGCGCCGATAGCGGGGGGTGGACAGATACGCAGTATTTT.